The 2 T cell receptor beta chains reported below all come from one sample, sequenced in a study of control samples from healthy donors and cancer patients. Produced via immunoSEQ multiplex PCR; TCRdb's table is partial and in-frame only. The sample contains about 92,000 clones, 82% of which appear only once. The sample consisted of blood. These TCRs come from a woman aged 60 to 75 in good health.

The rearrangement uses TRBV6-6 and TRBJ1-4; D is uncertain. CDR3 size: 12 residues. The germline V gene has CDR1 MNHNY and CDR2 SVGAGI (reference sequence). Deletions cut 5 bases from V and 2 bases from J, with 3 bases between. The CDR3 loop reads CASSDTNEKLFF. For the CDR3, the DNA is TGTGCCAGCAGTGACACTAATGAAAAACTGTTTTTT.

This clone is labeled medium-sized. The chain uses TRBV5-4 and TRBJ2-5; possibly TRBD2 for D (5 bases). V lost 7 bases, J lost 4 bases, and 14 bases lay in between. CDR3 length equals 13 residues. From germline, CDR1 is SGHNT and CDR2 YYREEE (reference sequence). Here the CDR3 reads CASPLSGRETQYF. The CDR3 region has the DNA TGTGCCAGCCCCCTAAGTGGGAGAGAGACCCAGTACTTC.